The 15 T cell receptor beta chains presented below share a single source sample, sequenced in a study of early T cells in non-severe SARS-CoV-2 infection. Using its own MiXCR run on the 5' RACE reads, TCRdb lists one record per CDR3 protein. This table holds some 80,000 distinct CDR3 sequences, approximately 12% found once. The sample here was whole blood, taken at baseline. These receptors were taken from an adult who was a healthcare worker with PCR-confirmed SARS-CoV-2 infection or an uninfected control (not recorded which). The donor label of this sample is uncertain.

The rearrangement links TRBV7-2 to TRBJ2-7; 10 nucleotides agree with TRBD1. The ends lost 5 bases at V and 2 bases at J; junction bases unmatched: 6. The V gene's germline CDR1 is SGHTA and CDR2 FQGNSA. The CDR3 extends over 15 amino acids. CDR3 loop: CASSPRGTGAYEQYF. Written as DNA, the CDR3 is TGTGCCAGCAGCCCAAGAGGGACAGGGGCCTACGAGCAGTACTTC.

The table lists this clonotype with many counts. The chain couples TRBV4-1 to TRBJ1-2; unclear D gene. V gave up 3 bases and J gave up 10 bases, with 18 bases separating them. This CDR3 is 14 amino acids long. Germline-derived CDR1 and CDR2 are MGHRA and YSYEKL. The chain's CDR3 is CASSHPRAQPPYTF. The CDR3, as DNA: TGCGCCAGCAGCCACCCCCGGGCGCAACCACCCTACACCTTC.

This clonotype has at least ten counts. The chain carries TRBV4-1 and TRBJ2-3; D tentatively fits TRBD1 or TRBD2 (5 bases each). Between the trimmed V and J ends, which lost 4 bases and 5 bases, there was a span of 19 bases. The CDR3 sequence is 16 residues long. CDR1 is MGHRA, CDR2 YSYEKL, per germline. In DNA, the CDR3 is TGCGCCAGCAGCCCTTTTTGGAGACAGAGGGGAGATACGCAGTATTTT. Translation gives CASSPFWRQRGDTQYF.

In this sample, this clonotype turned up many times. The V gene is TRBV2, the J gene TRBJ1-2; no clear D. Germline V gene lookup returns CDR1 SNHLY and CDR2 FYNNEI. V lost 8 bases and J lost 5, with 21 bases in between. The CDR3 contains 15 residues. As DNA, the CDR3 is TGTGCCAGCGGGGAGACTCAGCCCCTTGGGTATGGCTACACCTTC. Residues: CASGETQPLGYGYTF.

This chain connects TRBV11-2 to TRBJ2-1; D may match TRBD1 or TRBD2 (5 bases each). Trimming pared 5 bases from V and 4 bases from J, leaving 18 bases between. CDR1 is SGHAT, CDR2 FQNNGV, per germline. The CDR3 covers 16 residues. CDR3 loop: CASSPPPGPMYNEQFF. The CDR3 nucleotides are TGTGCCAGCAGCCCCCCCCCGGGACCCATGTACAATGAGCAGTTCTTC.

This clonotype was recorded at least ten times. This sequence joins TRBV12-3 or TRBV12-4 and TRBJ2-2, with 8 bases matching TRBD1. The V gene end was trimmed by 4 bases and the J gene end by 7 bases; junction bases not matched to a gene: 5. This CDR3 comprises 14 residues. The CDR3 loop is CASSSDRGHGELFF. The CDR3 coding sequence is TGTGCCAGCAGTTCCGACAGGGGTCACGGGGAGCTGTTTTTT.

This clonotype was seen a few times. This chain uses TRBV2 with TRBJ1-5; D is possibly TRBD1 (6 bases). CDR3 length: 16 amino acids. Looked up from germline, CDR1 is SNHLY and CDR2 is FYNNEI. Trimming cost V 7 bases and J 3 bases, with 19 bases left between them. The CDR3 coding sequence is TGTGCCAGCACTTGGGACACCAGGTATTCCAATCAGCCCCAGCATTTT. Its translation: CASTWDTRYSNQPQHF.

This clonotype was seen a few times. V and J are TRBV3-2 and TRBJ1-1. TRBV3-2 has pseudogene status. This CDR3 has 14 amino acids. The CDR3 is CASSQIWAGSEAFF. Written as DNA, the CDR3 is TGTGCCAGCAGCCAAATCTGGGCTGGGTCTGAAGCTTTCTTT.

This clonotype was observed a few times. CDR3 region: CASSLVLGGAGNTIYF. CDR3 nucleotides: TGTGCCAGCAGCTTAGTCTTAGGAGGGGCTGGAAACACCATATATTTT. The chain has TRBV7-2 and TRBJ1-3; TRBD1 might be the D (5 bases). The CDR3 has 16 amino acids. V lost 1 base and J lost 2, with 12 bases in between. Germline CDR1 is SGHTA and CDR2 is FQGNSA.

The table lists this clonotype with many counts. The rearrangement links TRBV2 to TRBJ2-3, with a weak D call TRBD2 (6 bases). This CDR3 has 15 amino acids. Germline V gene lookup returns CDR1 SNHLY and CDR2 FYNNEI. The germline V and J ends were trimmed by 2 bases and 4 bases, with 13 bases remaining between them. As DNA, the CDR3 is TGTGCCAGCAGTGAAACCCGGGGAGGATCAGATACGCAGTATTTT. It specifies CASSETRGGSDTQYF.

This clonotype was recorded a few times. The V gene is TRBV19, the J gene TRBJ2-5; unclear D gene. Germline values: CDR1 LNHDA, CDR2 SQIVND (reference sequence). The CDR3 loop spans 14 amino acids. Trimming removed 4 bases from V and 6 bases from J, with 15 bases in between. CDR3 in amino acids: CASSTDRLMKTQYF. CDR3 bases: TGTGCCAGTAGTACCGACCGCCTCATGAAGACCCAGTACTTC.

The table lists this clonotype with a few counts. This chain uses TRBV12-3 or TRBV12-4 with TRBJ2-7; 7 bases are a match to TRBD1. The CDR3 sequence is 14 residues long. J was trimmed by 5 bases and V by 7 bases; bases with no gene match: 11. This CDR3 reads CASKEAGGSNEQYF. CDR3 nucleotide sequence: TGTGCCAGCAAAGAAGCAGGGGGTTCGAACGAGCAGTACTTC.

The rearrangement joins TRBV18 to TRBJ2-7; 10 nucleotides line up with TRBD2. The V and J ends lost 2 bases and 2 bases, in that order; junction bases with no gene match: 12. The CDR3 length is 18 residues. Germline V gene data show CDR1 as KGHSH and CDR2 as LQKENI. The CDR3 DNA is TGTGCCAGCTCACCAGGGCAGCGGGGGGGCCTGAACCCCTACGAGCAGTACTTC. It specifies CASSPGQRGGLNPYEQYF.

The V and J genes are TRBV20-1 and TRBJ1-1; perhaps TRBD1 as D (5 bases). Germline V CDR1 and CDR2: DFQATT, SNEGSKA (reference sequence). This CDR3 comprises 12 residues. Trimming took off 3 bases at V and 8 bases at J, with 13 bases between the two ends. The CDR3 loop reads CSASVQAFEAFF. The CDR3 DNA is TGCAGTGCTAGCGTACAGGCGTTCGAAGCTTTCTTT.

This clonotype showed up many times. The chain uses TRBV30 and TRBJ1-1; possible D gene TRBD1, 5 bases. Germline-derived CDR1 and CDR2 are GTSNPN and SVGIG (reference sequence). The V end was cut by 4 bases, the J end by 5 bases, with 17 bases between. This CDR3 region has 14 residues. The CDR3: CAWTLNGGGTEAFF. CDR3 DNA: TGTGCCTGGACCCTCAATGGGGGAGGGACTGAAGCTTTCTTT.